This record concerns one T cell receptor (beta chain) sequence. The sample holds a few counts of this clonotype. What antigen it recognizes has not been identified. The input lacks base qualities; no much larger clone sits a single base away. Spanning cysteine to phenylalanine, the CDR3 consists of 15 amino acids. The only DNA kept is the CDR3, 45 bases in frame from the first base. V sheds 5 bases and J sheds 1 base, leaving 11 bases between their ends. From a lookup of the germline V gene, CDR1 and CDR2 are MDHEN and SYDVKM. The data were produced on an Illumina NovaSeq 6000. TCRalpha and TCRbeta cDNA libraries were constructed by 5'RACE with constant-segment primers, with sample barcodes and unique molecular identifiers being introduced. RNA was extracted from every sample with Trizol reagent. Library amplification was performed in two PCR steps, and a second sample barcode and Illumina TruSeq adapters were introduced in the second step. Sequencing of the libraries was done on an Illumina NovaSeq, producing 2 x 150 bp paired-end reads. As for the authors' bioinformatics: Reads were demultiplexed and collapsed into UMI-guided consensus sequences with migec v1.2.7. Using mixcr v2.1.11, UMI consensuses were aligned to TRA and TRB V and J templates and then assembled into clonotypes. Expanded or contracted clonotypes were those called significant by both edgeR and NoisET, with noise models trained on biological replicates. For edgeR calls, a false discovery rate-adjusted p below 0.01 and a log2 fold-change threshold of 1 were applied. As an exploratory analysis of dynamics, max-normalized trajectories of the 1000 most abundant clonotypes were examined by PCA with hierarchical clustering. Separately sequenced CD4+ and CD8+ repertoires were used to assign a CD4 or CD8 phenotype to each responding clone. TCRdb cleaned the public reads at Q25 with fastp, built clones with MiXCR and kept in-frame beta chains. Rows are combined by CDR3 protein, so each entry shows the most common genes and DNA. The V and J calls follow TCRdb's processing rather than the paper's. For this sample the table gives about 100,000 distinct CDR3 sequences, of which around 14% were detected only once. The leading ten clones occupy roughly 40% of the sample.

The source of the sample is a study of T-cell memory formation after mild COVID-19 (dated by TCRdb to the early 2020s). For the study in its entirety: TCR sequence clusters from the two donors were found to be largely donor specific. Longitudinal TCRalpha and TCRbeta repertoire sequencing tracked T-cell clones expanding and contracting after mild COVID-19 in a couple of donors. The cohort was made up of two young adult volunteers, one female and one male, who were previously healthy.

Overall results and qualifications from the work: Some responding clones were found in pre-infection memory, which suggests that pre-existing cross-reactive memory T cells took part in the SARS-CoV-2 response. The study included only a couple of mild cases, and larger cohorts that include severe cases with pre-infection samples were judged to be necessary. Whether the second-wave clones peaking on day 37 were SARS-CoV-2 specific was not confirmed. Contracting CD4+ clones turned up mainly in the CM and EM memory subsets, whereas EMRA was where CD8+ clones were enriched. Clones that contracted from day 15 to 85 showed balanced CD4/CD8 phenotypes, whereas a second wave of clones that expanded from day 15 to 37 leaned towards CD4+.

Ficoll-Paque density gradient centrifugation was the method used to isolate PBMCs. The receptor's source is a young man who had mild COVID-19 (a few samples of this study predate the infection). The sample titles of this study are shuffled in the database, so cell type and time point are left out; the donor was told from shared clones. The chain couples TRBV28 to TRBJ2-2, with the D gene uncertain. The sample was PBMCs or a T cell subset sorted from them (not recorded which). Here the CDR3 is given as CASSLGRRNTGELFF. In nucleotide form, the sequence is TGTGCCAGCAGTCTTGGACGGCGGAACACCGGGGAGCTGTTTTTT.